This T cell receptor beta chain was captured by sequencing in a study of shared clonotypes between healthy human individuals (dated by TCRdb to the early 2020s). With respect to the entire study: The cohort comprised a couple of women and a few men aged 18 to 49 years. For each donor, CD4 naive and CD4 memory were each run on three plates, CD8 naive on two plates, and CD8 memory on one plate. To estimate repertoire size and how much clonotypes are shared between individuals, the study performed deep sequencing of blood TCR repertoires from about five healthy adults. Different laboratories and diverse techniques were used to prepare libraries and sequence TCR repertoires, to increase sequencing depth and limit assay-specific biases. Each donor's leukapheresis produced roughly between roughly 0.85 and 9.5 billion PBMCs.

Healthy HIV-negative adults with no recently reported acute infections or vaccinations were included as donors. All donors were Caucasian adults living in Nashville, Tennessee, USA. CD4+ T cells were enriched by magnetic negative selection, after which naive cells were positively selected on CD45RA and the negative fraction was taken as the memory subset. Blood was obtained by leukapheresis, after which PBMCs were separated by Ficoll-Histopaque density gradient centrifugation and cryopreserved in liquid nitrogen vapor phase. Analytical flow cytometry was used to check the purity and quantity of each magnetically sorted T cell population. Genomic DNA was isolated from every sorted fraction and measured by UV absorbance on a Nanodrop 2000c. Comments on this clone: It lacks a known antigen. Qualities for individual bases were not recorded, and no much larger clone is one base off.

TCR CDR3 regions were amplified from genomic DNA by multiplex PCR using the deep immunoSEQ assay. Extracted genomic DNA from each cell subset was distributed evenly across all wells of several immunoSEQ 96-well plates, and each plate was treated as a replicate. For sorted subsets, each replicate PCR was loaded with about 0.2 ug genomic DNA, equivalent to about 30,000 T cell genomes. The purified libraries were quantified using a Qubit 3.0 fluorometer, sized with a Bioanalyzer 2100, and then quantified again using the KAPA Library Quantification kit. Every immunoSEQ 96-well plate was sequenced on a separate single-read 150-cycle Illumina NextSeq 550 flow cell. As for the authors' bioinformatics: Because the immunoSEQ output held only junctional sequences and lacked quality scores, the filtering could not match the filtering applied to full-length reads. Sequences were annotated with PyIR, a Python wrapper for IgBLAST v1.9, and V/J genes and CDR3 were assigned using IMGT germline references. Any read was removed if the V/J assignment was weak (E-value above 1e-6), the CDR3 was missing, or the read contained stop codons, out-of-frame junctions, or ambiguous translated residues. V3J clonotypes were defined by identical inferred V gene, J gene, and CDR3 amino acid sequence. To compute the percentage overlap between repertoires, the number of shared unique clonotypes was divided by the size of the smaller repertoire. Richness of each repertoire was evaluated using RTK rarefaction, the Chao1 estimator, and Recon v2.1 estimates of unobserved clonotypes. OLGA was used to compute generation probabilities for all TCRbeta clonotypes that the gDNA method yielded from a handful of donors. TCRdb's version of the immuneACCESS table is confined to in-frame rearrangements and falls short of the full clone set. An unresolved V gene accounts for under half of the shortfall where checked; the remainder is of unknown origin. V and J calls and clone size are given by that table; D and trimming were obtained from the DNA. The sample has fewer than 3 million clones on record, approximately 90% of them singletons. 0.37% of the sample is in the top ten clones.

General conclusions and limits of the study: Sampling was limited to blood, and TCR repertoires in tissue likely differ from TCR repertoires in blood. Estimated clonotype richness was generally larger for naive than for memory subsets. When several donors were compared, the shared fraction of clonotypes was about 5% for naive CD4, more than 3% for naive CD8, 2.3% for memory CD4, and about 0.36% for memory CD8. Even with the large sequencing depth, rarefaction of the sorted-subset datasets indicated that sequencing was incomplete. Pairwise subsampling led to the expectation that sequencing depth would affect the degree of clonotype sharing among donors. Higher generation probabilities were observed for clonotypes shared by all four sorted-subset donors than for non-shared clonotypes. The small number of donors limited the genetic and exposure-history diversity represented.

A distance of 5 bases separates the germline ends of V and J, which lose 0 bases and 0 bases respectively. Looking up the germline V gene (reference sequence) yields CDR1 LNHNV and CDR2 YYDKDF. The CDR3 runs 14 amino acids, cysteine and phenylalanine included. The DNA shown is the 42-base CDR3, in frame from base 1. The chain couples TRBV15 to TRBJ1-2; there is no confident call for the D gene. Source material: naive CD4+ T cells from PBMCs. This specimen's cell subset or site label, per the study, means: CD45RA+ positively selected. The source of this sequence is a man aged 18 to 29 in good health. Some clones in this sample may be carry-over from other donors' samples. In nucleotides, the sequence is TGTGCCACCAGCAGAGATCCAACTAACTATGGCTACACCTTC. Translation gives CATSRDPTNYGYTF.